A single sample gave rise to the 26 T cell receptor beta chains below, sequenced in a study of T-cell reconstitution after alpha-beta-depleted transplantation in children (dated by TCRdb to the mid-2010s). The method behind the library was PCR. The sample was run on an Illumina HiSeq 2500. Molecular barcoding was employed in the preparation of TCR libraries, with unique molecular identifiers being used to normalize TCRbeta repertoire quantification. TCRdb applied fastp at Q25 and MiXCR to the public reads, then kept only in-frame beta chains. Rows are combined by CDR3 protein, so each entry shows the most common genes and DNA. Within this sample are under 300,000 distinct CDR3 sequences, with 11% of them counted one time only. The top ten constitute roughly a quarter of the sample. Sample treatment or condition, as interpreted from the label and publication: allogeneic hematopoietic cell transplantation with graft depleted of TCRalphabeta T cells and CD19 B cells.

Sample: peripheral blood, taken 180 days after TCRalphabeta/CD19-depleted stem cell transplant. The receptors originated from a male patient aged 2-10 years who had a stem cell transplant for chronic granulomatous disease, so the T cells may come from the graft donor.

At least ten counts were recorded for this clonotype. The J gene is TRBJ2-1, the V gene TRBV5-5; D possibly corresponds to TRBD2 (5 bases). CDR1 and CDR2 from the germline V gene are SGHKS and YYEKEE (reference sequence). V was cut by 4 bases and J by 0 bases, with 17 bases left in between. The CDR3 consists of 17 residues. CDR3 protein: CASSVGPSGSSYNEQFF. CDR3 sequence (DNA): TGTGCCAGCAGCGTCGGACCGAGCGGAAGCTCCTACAATGAGCAGTTCTTC.

To note about this clonotype: Just one base apart from a much larger clone, this may be a read error. CDR3 nucleotide sequence: TGCGCCAGCAGCCAAGAAGCGGGAGGCAATGAGCAGTTCTTC. It is translated as CASSQEAGGNEQFF. V usage is TRBV4-3 and J usage is TRBJ2-1, with TRBD2 matching 9 bases. The germline CDR1 and CDR2 sequences are LGHNA and YSLEER. Unmatched junction bases numbered 0, after V lost 0 bases and J lost 6 bases. The CDR3 is made up of 14 amino acids.

This clonotype was recorded at least ten times. The chain combines TRBV3-1 with TRBJ2-7, with no clear D. In germline, CDR1 is LGHDT, CDR2 YNNKEL (reference sequence). Trimming cost V 2 bases and J 3 bases, with 17 bases left between them. The CDR3 spans 16 residues. The CDR3 here is CASSQRNRINLYEQYF. DNA of the CDR3: TGTGCCAGCAGCCAAAGGAACAGAATAAATCTCTACGAGCAGTACTTC.

At least ten counts were recorded for this clonotype. This sequence joins TRBV20-1 and TRBJ2-1; D ambiguous. The V end lost 6 bases, the J end lost 12 bases, and 15 bases lay between the germline ends. This CDR3 comprises 11 residues. Germline values: CDR1 DFQATT, CDR2 SNEGSKA (reference sequence). The CDR3 spells CSAPWALAQFF. DNA of the CDR3: TGCAGTGCACCCTGGGCCCTGGCGCAGTTCTTC.

In this sample, this clonotype turned up many times. The CDR3 DNA reads TGCAGTGCTAGCCATAGCGGGGGGGCCGAGAATACGCAGTATTTT. This gives the protein CSASHSGGAENTQYF. This sequence joins TRBV20-1 and TRBJ2-3; TRBD2 matches at 11 bases. The germline gives CDR1 DFQATT, CDR2 SNEGSKA (reference sequence). The junction had 9 bases not matched to a gene; V was cut back by 3 bases and J by 7 bases. The CDR3 extends over 15 amino acids.

This clonotype was seen repeatedly, ten times or more. This chain connects TRBV25-1 to TRBJ2-3; D not certain. V was cut by 4 bases and J by 2 bases, with 13 bases left in between. Per the germline V gene, CDR1 is MGHDK and CDR2 is SYGVNS. This CDR3 is built from 15 residues. The chain's CDR3 is CASSAIQRNTDTQYF. The DNA of the CDR3 is TGTGCCAGCAGTGCAATCCAAAGGAACACAGATACGCAGTATTTT.

This clonotype was seen many times. This chain connects TRBV7-8 to TRBJ2-2, with 8 bases that match TRBD1. CDR3 length equals 17 residues. Germline loops: CDR1 SGHVS, CDR2 FQNEAQ. J gave up 3 bases and V 1 base, and 7 bases lay outside the gene matches. The CDR3 sequence: CASSLVGQGADTGELFF. The CDR3 DNA reads as TGTGCCAGCAGCTTAGTTGGGCAGGGGGCAGACACCGGGGAGCTGTTTTTT.

This clonotype showed up many times. This sequence joins TRBV5-5 and TRBJ1-4; D is unclear. Germline CDR1 SGHKS, CDR2 YYEKEE (reference sequence). The V gene lost 0 bases and the J gene lost 5 bases, with 5 bases spanning the gap. This CDR3 has 13 amino acids. The DNA for the CDR3 is TGTGCCAGCAGCTTGGGGTTAAATGAAAAACTGTTTTTT. This encodes CASSLGLNEKLFF. Full variable domain (rest looked up from reference TRBV5-5 and TRBJ1-4): DAGVTQSPTHLIKTRGQQVTLRCSPISGHKSVSWYQQVLGQGPQFIFQYYEKEERGRGNFPDRFSARQFPNYSSELNVNALLLGDSALYLCASSLGLNEKLFFGSGTQLSVL.

In its sample, this clonotype was seen many times. The gene calls are TRBV2 and TRBJ2-3; a possible D gene is TRBD1 (5 bases). Trimming stripped 3 bases from V and 0 bases from J, with 13 bases between. The CDR3 runs to 16 residues. CDR1 and CDR2 from the germline V gene are SNHLY and FYNNEI. The CDR3: CASSEGWGSSTDTQYF. In nucleotides, the CDR3 is TGTGCCAGCAGTGAGGGTTGGGGCAGTAGCACAGATACGCAGTATTTT.

The sample holds many counts of this clonotype. V usage is TRBV19 and J usage is TRBJ1-2; D is undetermined. The CDR3 has 13 residues. The germline V gene encodes CDR1 LNHDA and CDR2 SQIVND (reference sequence). The V and J ends lost 7 bases and 3 bases respectively, with 12 bases between them. CDR3 in amino acids: CASKLGTDYGYTF. The CDR3 DNA is TGTGCCAGTAAGTTGGGAACGGACTATGGCTACACCTTC.

This clonotype was observed many times. The chain uses TRBV6-1 and TRBJ2-3; 7 positions match TRBD1. CDR3 length: 15 residues. The germline CDR1 and CDR2 sequences are MNHNS and SASEGT. V was pared by 6 bases and J by 1 base, with 7 bases of the junction left unmatched. Here the CDR3 DNA reads TGTGCCAGCAGCCAAAAGACAGGGCGCACAGATACGCAGTATTTT. Its translation: CASSQKTGRTDTQYF.

This clonotype appeared a few times. J is TRBJ1-1 and V is TRBV12-3 or TRBV12-4; possible D gene TRBD1, 6 bases. The CDR3 covers 17 residues. The V end lost 6 bases, the J end lost 0 bases, and 20 bases lay between the germline ends. Written as DNA, the CDR3 is TGTGCCAGCAGCTCTATCGGGGGCGCTTGGATGAACACTGAAGCTTTCTTT. Amino acid sequence: CASSSIGGAWMNTEAFF.

This clonotype was detected ten times or more. The chain couples TRBV24-1 to TRBJ2-3; 13 nucleotides line up with TRBD2. V was clipped by 4 bases and J by 0 bases; unmatched bases: 3. CDR1 and CDR2 from the germline V gene are KGHDR and SFDVKD. This CDR3 has 17 residues. Here the CDR3 reads CATSERTSGRSTDTQYF. CDR3 sequence (DNA): TGTGCCACCAGTGAACGGACTAGCGGGAGAAGCACAGATACGCAGTATTTT.

This clonotype has only a few counts. This rearrangement joins TRBV30 to TRBJ2-1; D gene uncertain. There are 13 residues in the CDR3. CDR1 and CDR2 from the germline V gene are GTSNPN and SVGIG (reference sequence). The DNA for the CDR3 is TGTGCTAAGTCTACACGCTCTAACAATGAGCAGTTCTTC. It specifies CAKSTRSNNEQFF. Full variable domain (missing parts from reference TRBV30 and TRBJ2-1): SQTIHQWPATLVQPVGSPLSLECTVEGTSNPNLYWYRQAAGRGLQLLFYSVGIGQISSEVPQNLSASRPQDRQFILSSKKLLLSDSGFYLCAKSTRSNNEQFFGPGTRLTVL.

Ten or more counts support this clonotype. J is TRBJ2-1 and V is TRBV24-1; D possibly corresponds to TRBD2 (6 bases). The germline V gene has CDR1 KGHDR and CDR2 SFDVKD. CDR3 length equals 16 residues. The V and J ends lost 2 bases and 1 base respectively, with 11 bases between them. The CDR3 protein is CATSDSAGRSYNEQFF. CDR3 coding DNA: TGTGCCACCAGTGATTCGGCGGGACGGTCCTACAATGAGCAGTTCTTC.

This clonotype was counted many times. The chain joins TRBV27 to TRBJ1-3; TRBD1 matches 12 bases. J was trimmed by 1 base and V by 6 bases; bases with no gene match: 16. Germline lookup yields CDR1 MNHEY and CDR2 SMNVEV (reference sequence). This CDR3 has 20 residues. The CDR3 nucleotides read TGTGCCAGCAGCCTTCGCTACGGGACAGGGGGCTCAAGATCTGGAAACACCATATATTTT. It translates to CASSLRYGTGGSRSGNTIYF.

This clonotype showed up just a few times. The DNA for the CDR3 is TGTGCCAGCAGTTTTAGCGGGGGGGCCAGTGAGCAGTTCTTC. It yields the protein CASSFSGGASEQFF. V usage is TRBV12-3 or TRBV12-4 and J usage is TRBJ2-1, with 11 bases that match TRBD2. The CDR3 consists of 14 residues. V dropped 3 bases and J dropped 9; count of bases not matched to a gene: 4.

The table lists this clonotype with many counts. The genes are TRBV10-3 and TRBJ1-3, with D possibly being TRBD1 (6 bases). This CDR3 is built from 15 residues. From germline, CDR1 is ENHRY and CDR2 SYGVKD. Trimming took 2 bases from V and 4 from J, leaving 12 bases between them. Here the CDR3 reads CAISEHRGTGNTIYF. The CDR3 DNA is TGTGCCATCAGTGAGCACCGGGGGACAGGAAACACCATATATTTT.

Ten or more counts support this clonotype. The chain links TRBV15 to TRBJ2-3; D call uncertain. Germline V lookup: CDR1 LNHNV, CDR2 YYDKDF (reference sequence). Trimming cost V 1 base and J 2 bases, with 16 bases left between them. The CDR3 runs 17 residues. DNA for the CDR3: TGTGCCACCAGCAGAGTGGAGAGTCCCCCGCCCACAGATACGCAGTATTTT. This gives the protein CATSRVESPPPTDTQYF.

This clonotype was counted many times. The chain links TRBV9 to TRBJ2-6; D ambiguous. The CDR3 consists of 14 residues. Germline CDR1 reads SGDLS; CDR2 reads YYNGEE. V shed 4 bases and J shed 0 bases, with 5 bases lying between them. CDR3 in amino acids: CASSPVSGANVLTF. As DNA, the CDR3 is TGTGCCAGCAGCCCAGTCTCTGGGGCCAACGTCCTGACTTTC.

In its sample, this clonotype was seen many times. One junction end does not reproduce the germline sequence, and a read error may be involved. The rearrangement links TRBV7-8 to TRBJ2-2; TRBD2 matches 10 bases. Germline V gives CDR1 SGHVS, CDR2 FQNEAQ. This CDR3 has 13 residues. DNA for the CDR3: TGTGCCAGCAGCGTAGCGGGAGGAGGGGAGCTGTTTTTT. It yields the protein CASSVAGGGELFF.

There are a few counts of this clonotype. The chain recombines TRBV27 with TRBJ2-1; 9 nucleotides line up with TRBD2. CDR1 and CDR2 (germline): MNHEY, SMNVEV (reference sequence). The CDR3 contains 16 residues. J lost 5 bases, V lost 5 bases, and 10 bases had no gene match. This CDR3 is CASSIRTSEIHNEQFF. CDR3 bases: TGTGCCAGCAGTATCCGGACTAGCGAGATTCACAATGAGCAGTTCTTC.

There are many counts of this clonotype. The DNA of the CDR3 is TGTGCCAGCAGCTGGGGACTAGCGGGAGGAAGTGAGCAGTTCTTC. Encoded protein: CASSWGLAGGSEQFF. The chain recombines TRBV7-2 with TRBJ2-1, with 15 bases lining up with TRBD2. V shed 4 bases, J shed 9 bases, and the junction held 4 bases outside the gene matches. Germline values: CDR1 SGHTA, CDR2 FQGNSA. The CDR3 has 15 residues.

This clonotype was seen at least ten times. This sequence joins TRBV12-3 or TRBV12-4 and TRBJ2-2; perhaps TRBD2 as D (7 bases). Trimming left V 7 bases short and J 1 base short, with 16 bases between. This CDR3 is 16 amino acids long. The CDR3 is CASTPRGGRNTGELFF. The CDR3 region has the DNA TGTGCCAGCACCCCAAGGGGGGGAAGGAACACCGGGGAGCTGTTTTTT.

This clonotype was seen many times. The J gene is TRBJ2-1, the V gene TRBV20-1; 8 bases fit TRBD2. Germline V CDR1 and CDR2: DFQATT, SNEGSKA (reference sequence). The CDR3 runs 17 residues. V dropped 0 bases and J dropped 0; count of bases not matched to a gene: 7. DNA for the CDR3: TGCAGTGCTAGAGATTCCCTAGCGGGTACCTCCTACAATGAGCAGTTCTTC. Protein product: CSARDSLAGTSYNEQFF.

This clonotype was counted between two and nine times. The V call is TRBV10-3, the J call TRBJ2-7; D is perhaps TRBD1 or TRBD2 (6 bases each). CDR1 and CDR2 (germline): ENHRY, SYGVKD. Trimming cost V 1 base and J 2 bases, with 9 bases left between them. The CDR3 is 14 residues long. The DNA of the CDR3 is TGTGCCATCAGTGAGTTGGGGGGCCCCTACGAGCAGTACTTC. Protein sequence: CAISELGGPYEQYF.